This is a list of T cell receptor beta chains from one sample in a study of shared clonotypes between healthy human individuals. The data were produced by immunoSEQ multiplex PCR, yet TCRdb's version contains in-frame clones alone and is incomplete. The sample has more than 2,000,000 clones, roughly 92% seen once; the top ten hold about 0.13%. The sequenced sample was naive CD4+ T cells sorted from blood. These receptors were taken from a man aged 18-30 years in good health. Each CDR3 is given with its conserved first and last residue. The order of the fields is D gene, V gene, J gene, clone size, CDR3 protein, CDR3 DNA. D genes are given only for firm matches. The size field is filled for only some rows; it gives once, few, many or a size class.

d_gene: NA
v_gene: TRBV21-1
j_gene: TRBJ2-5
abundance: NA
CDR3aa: CASSKALRQGGETQYF
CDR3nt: TGTGCCAGCAGCAAAGCGCTTCGCCAGGGCGGAGAGACCCAGTACTTC

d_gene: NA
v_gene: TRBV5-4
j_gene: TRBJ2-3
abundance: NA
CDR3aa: CASSLAIGDTQYF
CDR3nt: TGTGCCAGCAGCTTGGCGATAGGGGATACGCAGTATTTT

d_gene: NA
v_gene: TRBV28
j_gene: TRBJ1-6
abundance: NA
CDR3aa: CASVVGYNSPLHF
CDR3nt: TGTGCCAGCGTTGTGGGGTATAATTCACCCCTCCACTTT

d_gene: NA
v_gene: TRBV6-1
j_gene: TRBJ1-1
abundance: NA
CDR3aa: CASSRAPGATEAFF
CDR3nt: TGTGCCAGCAGCCGCGCTCCGGGGGCCACTGAAGCTTTCTTT

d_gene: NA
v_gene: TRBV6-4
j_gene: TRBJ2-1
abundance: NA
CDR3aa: CASSRTPSSYNEQFF
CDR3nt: TGTGCCAGCAGTCGGACTCCGAGCTCCTACAATGAGCAGTTCTTC

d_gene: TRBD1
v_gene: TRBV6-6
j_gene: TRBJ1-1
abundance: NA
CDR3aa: CASPPGDRGWNTEAFF
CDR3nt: TGTGCCAGTCCGCCGGGGGACAGGGGGTGGAACACTGAAGCTTTCTTT

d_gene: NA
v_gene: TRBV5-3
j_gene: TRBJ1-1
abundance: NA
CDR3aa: CARSKPAGHLLTEAFF
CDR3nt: TGTGCCAGAAGCAAACCCGCAGGGCATCTGCTCACTGAAGCTTTCTTT

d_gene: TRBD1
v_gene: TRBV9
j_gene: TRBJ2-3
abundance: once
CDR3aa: CASSAKQGSGDTQYF
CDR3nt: TGTGCCAGCAGCGCAAAACAGGGGTCGGGCGATACGCAGTATTTT

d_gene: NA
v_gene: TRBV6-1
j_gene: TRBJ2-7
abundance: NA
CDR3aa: CASSENGVLATYEQYF
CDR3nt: TGTGCCAGCAGTGAAAATGGGGTCCTAGCGACCTACGAGCAGTACTTC

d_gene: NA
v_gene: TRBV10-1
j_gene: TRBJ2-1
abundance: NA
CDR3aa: CASSESTGTPYNEQFF
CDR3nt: TGCGCCAGCAGTGAATCTACCGGGACTCCCTACAATGAGCAGTTCTTC

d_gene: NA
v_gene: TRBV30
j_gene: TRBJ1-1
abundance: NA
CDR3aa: CAWSEAGANTEAFF
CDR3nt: TGTGCCTGGAGTGAGGCAGGGGCGAACACTGAAGCTTTCTTT

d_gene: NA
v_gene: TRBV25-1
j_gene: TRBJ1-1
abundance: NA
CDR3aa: CASSQQTGEDTEAFF
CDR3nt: TGTGCCAGCAGTCAGCAAACGGGGGAAGACACTGAAGCTTTCTTT

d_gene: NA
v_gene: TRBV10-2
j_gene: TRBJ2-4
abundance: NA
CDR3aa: CASSATEFKNIQYF
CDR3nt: TGCGCCAGCAGTGCGACGGAATTCAAAAACATTCAGTACTTC

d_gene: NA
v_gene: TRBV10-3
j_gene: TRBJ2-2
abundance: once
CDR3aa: CAISYTGHNTGELFF
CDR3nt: TGTGCCATCAGTTACACGGGACACAACACCGGGGAGCTGTTTTTT

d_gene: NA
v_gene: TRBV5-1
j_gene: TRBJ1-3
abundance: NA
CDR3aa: CASSPEVSGNTIYF
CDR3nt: TGCGCCAGCAGCCCCGAGGTGTCTGGAAACACCATATATTTT

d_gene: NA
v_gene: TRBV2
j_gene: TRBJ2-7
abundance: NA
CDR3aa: CASGRTYEQYF
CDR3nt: TGTGCCAGCGGGCGGACCTACGAGCAGTACTTC

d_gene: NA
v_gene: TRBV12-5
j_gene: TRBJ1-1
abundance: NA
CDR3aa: CASGMAANTEAFF
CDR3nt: TGTGCTAGTGGCATGGCAGCGAACACTGAAGCTTTCTTT

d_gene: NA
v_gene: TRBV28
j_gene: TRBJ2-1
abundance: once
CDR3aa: CASRTPGISYNEQFF
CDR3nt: TGTGCCAGCAGGACCCCCGGGATCTCCTACAATGAGCAGTTCTTC

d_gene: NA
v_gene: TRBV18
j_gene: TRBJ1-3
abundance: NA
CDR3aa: CASSPRDIPGNTIYF
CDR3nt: TGTGCCAGCTCACCACGAGACATCCCCGGAAACACCATATATTTT

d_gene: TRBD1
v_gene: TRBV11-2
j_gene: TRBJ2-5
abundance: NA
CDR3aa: CASGTGGRGETQYF
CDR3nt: TGTGCCAGCGGTACAGGGGGAAGAGGGGAGACCCAGTACTTC

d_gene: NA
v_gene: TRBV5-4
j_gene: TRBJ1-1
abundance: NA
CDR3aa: CATRPSTANTEAFF
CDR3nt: TGTGCTACCCGGCCCAGCACGGCGAACACTGAAGCTTTCTTT

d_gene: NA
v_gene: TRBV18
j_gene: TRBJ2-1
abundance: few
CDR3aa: CASSPGLYNEQFF
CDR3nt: TGTGCCAGCTCACCGGGACTTTACAATGAGCAGTTCTTC

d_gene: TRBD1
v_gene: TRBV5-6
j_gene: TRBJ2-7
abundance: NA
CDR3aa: CASSSAGTGGDYEQYF
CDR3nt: TGTGCCAGCAGCTCGGCAGGGACAGGGGGAGACTACGAGCAGTACTTC

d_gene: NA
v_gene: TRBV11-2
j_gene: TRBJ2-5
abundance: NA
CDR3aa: CASSSLRGGPGETQYF
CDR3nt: TGTGCCAGCAGCTCCTTAAGGGGGGGCCCGGGAGAGACCCAGTACTTC

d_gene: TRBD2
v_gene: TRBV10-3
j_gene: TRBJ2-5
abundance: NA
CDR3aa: CAISGASPWGGQETQYF
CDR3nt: TGTGCCATCAGTGGAGCCTCCCCGTGGGGGGGACAAGAGACCCAGTACTTC

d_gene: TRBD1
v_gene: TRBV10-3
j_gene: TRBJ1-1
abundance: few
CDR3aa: CASGTGLPEAFF
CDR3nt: TGTGCCTCGGGGACAGGGCTACCTGAAGCTTTCTTT

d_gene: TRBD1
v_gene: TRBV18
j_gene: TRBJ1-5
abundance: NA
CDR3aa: CASSPRGDRSNQPQHF
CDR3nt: TGTGCCAGCTCACCACGTGGGGACAGGAGCAATCAGCCCCAGCATTTT

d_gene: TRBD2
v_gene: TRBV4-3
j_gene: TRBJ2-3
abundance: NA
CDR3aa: CASSQEHGRPQYF
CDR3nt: TGCGCCAGCAGCCAAGAACACGGGAGGCCGCAGTATTTT

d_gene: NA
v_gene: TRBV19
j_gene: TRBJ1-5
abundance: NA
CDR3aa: CASSIGGWESAQHF
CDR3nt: TGTGCCAGTAGTATAGGGGGTTGGGAGTCAGCCCAGCATTTT

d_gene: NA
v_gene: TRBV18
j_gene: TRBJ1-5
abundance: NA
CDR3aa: CASSLQGTLNQPQHF
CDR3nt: TGTGCCAGCTCACTCCAGGGGACCCTCAATCAGCCCCAGCATTTT

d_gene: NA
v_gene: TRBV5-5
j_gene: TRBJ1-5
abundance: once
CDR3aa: CASSSPTYQPQHF
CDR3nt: TGTGCCAGCAGCTCCCCCACGTATCAGCCCCAGCATTTT

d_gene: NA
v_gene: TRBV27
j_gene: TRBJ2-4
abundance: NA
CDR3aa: CASSLTEPLAKNIQYF
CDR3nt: TGTGCCAGCAGTTTGACAGAACCACTAGCCAAAAACATTCAGTACTTC

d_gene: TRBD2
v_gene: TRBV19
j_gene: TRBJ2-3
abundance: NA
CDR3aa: CASSIGSGVDTQYF
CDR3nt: TGTGCCAGTAGTATAGGTAGCGGGGTCGATACGCAGTATTTT

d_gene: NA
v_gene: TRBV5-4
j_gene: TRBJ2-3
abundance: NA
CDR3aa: CASSPPNWVTDTQYF
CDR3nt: TGTGCCAGCAGCCCCCCGAACTGGGTTACAGATACGCAGTATTTT

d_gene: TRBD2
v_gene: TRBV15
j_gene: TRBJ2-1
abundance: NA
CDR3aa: CATSRDPLGTNYNEQFF
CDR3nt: TGTGCCACCAGCAGAGATCCCCTCGGGACTAATTACAATGAGCAGTTCTTC

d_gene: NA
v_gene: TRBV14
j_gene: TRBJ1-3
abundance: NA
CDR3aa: CASSQNIGIPNSIYF
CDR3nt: TGTGCCAGCAGCCAAAATATCGGGATACCCAACTCCATATATTTT

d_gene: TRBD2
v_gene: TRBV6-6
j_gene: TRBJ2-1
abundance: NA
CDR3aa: CASSYGTSGGAREQFF
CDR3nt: TGTGCCAGCAGTTACGGGACTAGCGGGGGGGCCCGAGAGCAGTTCTTC

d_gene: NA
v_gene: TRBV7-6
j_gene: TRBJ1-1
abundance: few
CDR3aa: CASSLGQNTEAFF
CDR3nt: TGTGCCAGCAGTTTGGGACAGAACACTGAAGCTTTCTTT

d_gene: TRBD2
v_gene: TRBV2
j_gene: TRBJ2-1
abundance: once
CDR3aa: CASRVTSGGINEQFF
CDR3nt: TGTGCCAGCAGGGTGACTAGCGGGGGGATTAATGAGCAGTTCTTC

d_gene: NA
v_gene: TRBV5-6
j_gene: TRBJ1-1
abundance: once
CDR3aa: CASSRQRTEAFF
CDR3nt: TGTGCCAGCAGCCGACAGCGAACTGAAGCTTTCTTT

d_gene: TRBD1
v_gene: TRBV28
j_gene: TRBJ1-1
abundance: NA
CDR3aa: CASSPRTGGTGSTEAFF
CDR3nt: TGTGCCAGCAGTCCCCGGACAGGGGGCACCGGGAGCACTGAAGCTTTCTTT

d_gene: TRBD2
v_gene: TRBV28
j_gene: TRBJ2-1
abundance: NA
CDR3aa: CASRGTSGSSYNEQFF
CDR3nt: TGTGCCAGCAGGGGGACTAGCGGGAGCTCCTACAATGAGCAGTTCTTC

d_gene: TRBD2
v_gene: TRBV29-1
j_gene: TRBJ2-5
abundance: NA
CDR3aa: CSTSGSQETQYF
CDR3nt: TGCAGTACTAGCGGGAGCCAAGAGACCCAGTACTTC

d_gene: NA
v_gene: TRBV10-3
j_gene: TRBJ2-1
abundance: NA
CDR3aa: CAISPTYGNYDEQFF
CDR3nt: TGTGCCATCAGTCCTACCTACGGGAATTACGATGAGCAGTTCTTC

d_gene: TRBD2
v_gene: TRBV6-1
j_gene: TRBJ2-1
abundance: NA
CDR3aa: CASLVAGVSYNEQFF
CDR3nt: TGTGCCAGCTTGGTAGCGGGTGTCTCCTACAATGAGCAGTTCTTC

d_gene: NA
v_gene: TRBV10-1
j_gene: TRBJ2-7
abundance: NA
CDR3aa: CASSRRLGDEQYF
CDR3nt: TGCGCCAGCAGCCGTCGGTTAGGGGACGAGCAGTACTTC

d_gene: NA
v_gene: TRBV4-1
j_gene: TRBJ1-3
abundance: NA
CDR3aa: CASSQETGNTIYF
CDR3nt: TGCGCCAGCAGCCAAGAGACGGGAAACACCATATATTTT

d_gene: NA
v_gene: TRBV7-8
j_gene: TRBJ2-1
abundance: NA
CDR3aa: CASTIGGWVHEQFF
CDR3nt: TGTGCCAGCACCATTGGGGGGTGGGTCCATGAGCAGTTCTTC

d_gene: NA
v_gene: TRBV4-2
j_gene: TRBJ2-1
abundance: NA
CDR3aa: CASSQLGGGDRNEQFF
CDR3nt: TGTGCCAGCAGCCAACTGGGGGGGGGCGACCGGAATGAGCAGTTCTTC

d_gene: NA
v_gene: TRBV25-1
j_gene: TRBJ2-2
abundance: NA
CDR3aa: CASSGQGDTGELFF
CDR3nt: TGTGCCAGCAGTGGCCAGGGAGACACCGGGGAGCTGTTTTTT

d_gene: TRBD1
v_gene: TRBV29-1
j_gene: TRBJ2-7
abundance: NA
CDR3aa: CSAGQGGVEQYF
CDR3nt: TGCAGCGCCGGACAGGGTGGGGTCGAGCAGTACTTC